A selection of T cell receptor beta chains follows, all from one sample in a study of shared clonotypes between healthy human individuals. TCRdb's table, derived via immunoSEQ multiplex PCR, lists solely in-frame clones and lacks some. The sample includes about 820,000 clones, 80% to 95% of them seen just once. The sequenced sample was naive CD8+ T cells sorted from blood. The receptors shown here come from a man aged 25-40 years in good health. Each CDR3 is given with its conserved first and last residue. Each record gives: clone size, V gene, J gene, D gene, CDR3 DNA, CDR3 protein. A D gene is named only where the DNA matches it firmly. Expanded clones are given a class, and other clones once, few, many or no size at all.

-	TRBV15	TRBJ2-7	-	TGTGCCACCAGCAGTACAGGTCTAAGCTCCTACGAGCAGTACTTC	CATSSTGLSSYEQYF
-	TRBV27	TRBJ1-5	-	TGTGCCAGCAGTTATGACAGTATAAATCAGCCCCAGCATTTT	CASSYDSINQPQHF
-	TRBV28	TRBJ2-3	-	TGTGCCAGCAGTTTGGGCGGGGAAGATACGCAGTATTTT	CASSLGGEDTQYF
-	TRBV18	TRBJ2-7	TRBD2	TGTGCCAGCTCACCCGACCGGGGCGGGAGTCAACACGAGCAGTACTTC	CASSPDRGGSQHEQYF
few	TRBV11-2	TRBJ2-2	TRBD2	TGTGCCAGCAGCTTACATAGCGGGAGGGGCACCGGGGAGCTGTTTTTT	CASSLHSGRGTGELFF
-	TRBV27	TRBJ2-1	TRBD2	TGTGCCAGCAGTACGGGACTAGCGGGTTACAATGAGCAGTTCTTC	CASSTGLAGYNEQFF
-	TRBV28	TRBJ1-5	-	TGTGCCAGCAGTTTCAGTCAGCCCCAGCATTTT	CASSFSQPQHF
-	TRBV27	TRBJ2-1	-	TGTGCCAGCACCGGCGCGAATTCCGCTGGGCAGTTCTTC	CASTGANSAGQFF
-	TRBV5-5	TRBJ1-2	-	TGTGCCAGCAGCGGATATGATCACCAGGGGCAATGGTATGGCTACACCTTC	CASSGYDHQGQWYGYTF
-	TRBV27	TRBJ2-7	TRBD1	TGTGCCAGCAGTGGGGACAGGTCGAGCTCCTACGAGCAGTACTTC	CASSGDRSSSYEQYF
-	TRBV7-8	TRBJ2-7	-	TGTGCCAGCAGCCCGAGGATAATCTACGAGCAGTACTTC	CASSPRIIYEQYF
-	TRBV7-6	TRBJ2-7	TRBD2	TGTGCCAGCAGCTTAGTCGGCGGGAGCATCTACGAGCAGTACTTC	CASSLVGGSIYEQYF
-	TRBV29-1	TRBJ1-1	-	TGCAGCGTTGAGGCCATGAACACTGAAGCTTTCTTT	CSVEAMNTEAFF
-	TRBV19	TRBJ1-5	-	TGTGCCAGTAGTTACCAGCGGCTTAGCAATCAGCCCCAGCATTTT	CASSYQRLSNQPQHF
-	TRBV15	TRBJ2-1	TRBD2	TGTGCCACCAGCCCCCCGATAGCGGGAATCAATGAGCAGTTCTTC	CATSPPIAGINEQFF
once	TRBV19	TRBJ1-2	TRBD1	TGTGCCAGTAGTCCCTGGACAGGGGACTATGGCTACACCTTC	CASSPWTGDYGYTF